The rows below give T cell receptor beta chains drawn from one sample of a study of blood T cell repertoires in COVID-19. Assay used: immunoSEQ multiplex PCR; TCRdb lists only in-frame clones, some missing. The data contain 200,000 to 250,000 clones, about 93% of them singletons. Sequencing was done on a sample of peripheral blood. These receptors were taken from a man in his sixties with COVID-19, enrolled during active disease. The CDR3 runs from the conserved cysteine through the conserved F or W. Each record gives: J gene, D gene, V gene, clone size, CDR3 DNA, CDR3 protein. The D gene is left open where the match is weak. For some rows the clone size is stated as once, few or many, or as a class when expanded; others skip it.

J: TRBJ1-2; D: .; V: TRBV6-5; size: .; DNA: TGTGCCAGCAGAGGGGGGGCCTCCTATGGCTACACCTTC; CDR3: CASRGGASYGYTF
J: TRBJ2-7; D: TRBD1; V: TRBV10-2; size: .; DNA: TGCGCCACCTCCGGGACAGGGGGTTTCTACGAGCAGTACTTC; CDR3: CATSGTGGFYEQYF
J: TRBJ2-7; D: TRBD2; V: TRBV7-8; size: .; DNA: TGTGCCAGCAGCCTACAATTTCTAGCGGGGGGCTACGAGCAGTACTTC; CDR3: CASSLQFLAGGYEQYF
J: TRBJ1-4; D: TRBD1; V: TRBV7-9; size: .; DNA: TGTGCCAGCAGCAGGGGACAGTTGAATGAAAAACTGTTTTTT; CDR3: CASSRGQLNEKLFF
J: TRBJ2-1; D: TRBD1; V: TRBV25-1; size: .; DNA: TGTGCCAGCAGTGGCCCCGGGACAGGCTACAATGAGCAGTTCTTC; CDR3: CASSGPGTGYNEQFF
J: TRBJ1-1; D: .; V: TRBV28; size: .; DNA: TGTGCCAGCACCCCCCCGGGGAACACTGAAGCTTTCTTT; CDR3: CASTPPGNTEAFF
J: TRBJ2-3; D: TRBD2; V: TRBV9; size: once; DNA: TGTGCCAGCAGCGTCGGGCTAGGACTAGCAGATACGCAGTATTTT; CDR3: CASSVGLGLADTQYF
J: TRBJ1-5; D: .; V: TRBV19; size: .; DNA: TGTGCCAGTAGTATAGCAGGGGCCAATCAGCCCCAGCATTTT; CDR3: CASSIAGANQPQHF
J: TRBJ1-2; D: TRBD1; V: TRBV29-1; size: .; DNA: TGCAGCGTTGAGGATTTCTCAGGGGGCACAAACTATGGCTACACCTTC; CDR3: CSVEDFSGGTNYGYTF
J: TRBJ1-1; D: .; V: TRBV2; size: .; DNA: TGTGCCAGCAGCGGTCCCGGAGCTGAAGCTTTCTTT; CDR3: CASSGPGAEAFF
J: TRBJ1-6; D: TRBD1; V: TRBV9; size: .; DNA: TGTGCCAGCAGCCCAGGGGGGTCCTATAATTCACCCCTCCACTTT; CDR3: CASSPGGSYNSPLHF
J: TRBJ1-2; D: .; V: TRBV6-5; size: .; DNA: TGTGCCAGCAGTTACTCGACGGCCCGACAGGACTATGGCTACACCTTC; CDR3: CASSYSTARQDYGYTF
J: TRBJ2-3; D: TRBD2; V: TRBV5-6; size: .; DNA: TGTGCCAGCAGCTTTATTGGTAGCGGGGGGGCAGATACGCAGTATTTT; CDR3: CASSFIGSGGADTQYF
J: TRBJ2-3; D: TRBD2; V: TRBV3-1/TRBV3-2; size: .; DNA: TGTGCCAGCAGCAGTAGCGGGGGAGGCACAGATACGCAGTATTTT; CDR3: CASSSSGGGTDTQYF
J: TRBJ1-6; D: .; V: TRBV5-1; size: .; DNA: TGCGCCAGCCAATCGGGGGGGCTCAATTCACCCCTCCACTTT; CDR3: CASQSGGLNSPLHF
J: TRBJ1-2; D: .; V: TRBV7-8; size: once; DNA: TGTGCCAGCAGCCCGAGTCTCTATGGCTACACCTTC; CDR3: CASSPSLYGYTF
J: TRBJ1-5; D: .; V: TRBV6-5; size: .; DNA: TGTGCCAGCAGTTCGCTGATGGCTGGTCAGCCCCAGCATTTT; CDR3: CASSSLMAGQPQHF
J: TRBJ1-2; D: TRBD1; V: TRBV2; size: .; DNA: TGTGCCAGCAGTGGACAGGGGAACTATGGCTACACCTTC; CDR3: CASSGQGNYGYTF
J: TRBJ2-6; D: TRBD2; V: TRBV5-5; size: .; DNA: TGTGCCAGCACCCCTAGAGCGGGGGCACTCTCTGGGGCCAACGTCCTGACTTTC; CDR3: CASTPRAGALSGANVLTF
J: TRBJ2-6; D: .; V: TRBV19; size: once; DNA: TGTGCCAGTAGGGGAGGACACTCTGGGGCCAACGTCCTGACTTTC; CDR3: CASRGGHSGANVLTF
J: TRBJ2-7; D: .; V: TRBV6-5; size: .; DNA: TGTGCCAGCAGCCGGACTACCGCATACGGGCACGAGCAGTACTTC; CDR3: CASSRTTAYGHEQYF
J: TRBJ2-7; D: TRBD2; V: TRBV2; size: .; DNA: TGTGCCAGCAGTGAACAGGGAATACTAGCGGGTGCCTACGAGCAGTACTTC; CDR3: CASSEQGILAGAYEQYF
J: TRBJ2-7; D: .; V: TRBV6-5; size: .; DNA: TGTGCCAGCAGTTACTTCCCTATGGACGAGCAGTACTTC; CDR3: CASSYFPMDEQYF
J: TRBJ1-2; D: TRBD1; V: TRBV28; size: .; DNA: TGTGCCAGCAGTATGGGACAGAACTATGGCTACACCTTC; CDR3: CASSMGQNYGYTF
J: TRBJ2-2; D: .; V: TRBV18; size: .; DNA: TGTGCCAGCCGTGGGGGGGCCGAACGCACCGGGGAGCTGTTTTTT; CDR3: CASRGGAERTGELFF
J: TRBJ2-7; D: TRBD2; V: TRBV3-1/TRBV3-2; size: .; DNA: TGTGCCAGCAGCCAATTCGGGACTAGAGGATACGAGCAGTACTTC; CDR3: CASSQFGTRGYEQYF
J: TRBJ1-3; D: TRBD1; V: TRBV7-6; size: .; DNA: TGTGCCAGCAGCACCACACAGGGGCCCTCTGGAAACACCATATATTTT; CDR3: CASSTTQGPSGNTIYF
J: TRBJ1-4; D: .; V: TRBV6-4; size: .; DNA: TGTGCCAGCCATCAGGGGCCCACTAATGAAAAACTGTTTTTT; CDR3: CASHQGPTNEKLFF
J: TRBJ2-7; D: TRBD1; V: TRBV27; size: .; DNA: TGTGCCAGCCGTAGGGACAGAAGCTACGAGCAGTACTTC; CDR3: CASRRDRSYEQYF
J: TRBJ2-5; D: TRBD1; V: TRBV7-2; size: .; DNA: TGTGCCAGCAGCCTAAACAGGGGGCGGGGGGAGACCCAGTACTTC; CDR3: CASSLNRGRGETQYF
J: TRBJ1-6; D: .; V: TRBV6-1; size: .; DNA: TGTGCCAGCAGTGAGTATCCCGCGCATTCTAATTCACCCCTCCACTTT; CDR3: CASSEYPAHSNSPLHF
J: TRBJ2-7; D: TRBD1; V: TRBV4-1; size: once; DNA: TGCGCCAGCAGCCCACTTACAGGGGGCTATTCCTACGAGCAGTACTTC; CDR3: CASSPLTGGYSYEQYF
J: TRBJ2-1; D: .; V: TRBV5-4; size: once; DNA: TGTGCCAGCAGCCTAGGACTTGACAATGAGCAGTTCTTC; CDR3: CASSLGLDNEQFF
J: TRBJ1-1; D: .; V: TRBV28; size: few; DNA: TGTGCCGTACACAGGGCAAGGGGTGAAGCTTTCTTT; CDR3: CAVHRARGEAFF
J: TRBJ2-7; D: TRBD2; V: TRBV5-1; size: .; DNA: TGCGCCAGCCGAAGACTAGCGGGAGCAGATGAGCAGTACTTC; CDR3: CASRRLAGADEQYF
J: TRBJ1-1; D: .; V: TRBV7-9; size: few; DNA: TGTGCCAGCAGCTTGACAGGACTTGAATCGGCTTTCTTT; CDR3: CASSLTGLESAFF
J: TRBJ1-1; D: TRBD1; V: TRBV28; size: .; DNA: TGTGCCAGCAGTTATTGGGACAGTCTTATGAACACTGAAGCTTTCTTT; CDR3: CASSYWDSLMNTEAFF
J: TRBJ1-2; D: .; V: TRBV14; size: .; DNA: TGTGCCAGCAGCCAAGGGGGAGAGGGAGTCTATGGCTACACCTTC; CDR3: CASSQGGEGVYGYTF